The present TCR beta chain was sequenced within a study of T cells in localized non-small cell lung cancer. Note on this clone: Its antigen is as yet unknown.

Clones were read by immunoSEQ multiplex PCR, and TCRdb kept only the in-frame ones, dropping some. In the table there are tens of thousands of clones, about 89% of which are singletons. Whole-study findings and limits: Uninvolved adjacent lung showed higher T cell clonality than tumor. Only one tumor region went through sequencing, so heterogeneity may still be there. A median of approximately 50 of the top 100 tumor clones appeared in adjacent lung, which was paired and uninvolved.

This CDR3 region has 14 residues. V shed 5 bases, J shed 6 bases, and the junction held 4 bases outside the gene matches. Per the germline V gene, CDR1 is MNHEY and CDR2 is SVGAGI. The source is a male donor older than 55 with stage I lung adenocarcinoma. Sequenced material: peripheral blood, taken before any cancer treatment. This chain joins TRBV6-5 and TRBJ2-1; TRBD1 agrees at 10 bases. DNA of the CDR3: TGTGCCAGCAGTCCCGGGACAGGGGTCAATGAGCAGTTCTTC. Translation: CASSPGTGVNEQFF.